Here is one T cell receptor beta chain with its context. One end of the junction varies from germline; a read error may be responsible. The data were obtained in a study of technical replicates of blood from several donors. Generated by immunoSEQ multiplex PCR, the TCRdb table keeps only in-frame clones and is missing some. The sample records more than 90,000 clones, almost 96% being singletons. Germline V CDR1 and CDR2: SSHAT, FNYEAQ (reference sequence). The CDR3 consists of 15 residues. This chain links TRBV7-7 with TRBJ2-1; TRBD2 aligns across 10 bases. Source material: T cells isolated from PBMCs. The receptor was isolated from a human donor in good health. In DNA form, the CDR3 reads TGTGCTAGCAGCCTCACTAGCGGGGTTTACAATGAGCAGTTCTTC. Amino acid sequence: CASSLTSGVYNEQFF. Combining the CDR3 with reference TRBV7-7 and TRBJ2-1 gives the whole variable domain GAGVSQSPRYKVTKRGQDVTLRCDPISSHATLYWYQQALGQGPEFLTYFNYEAQPDKSGLPSDRFSAERPEGSISTLTIQRTEQRDSAMYRCASSLTSGVYNEQFFGPGTRLTVL.